These 29 T cell receptor beta chains were all obtained from the same sample, sequenced in a study of T-cell reconstitution after alpha-beta-depleted transplantation in children. During its preparation, the TCRbeta library received unique molecular identifiers. MiXCR, applied by TCRdb to the PCR reads, yields one record per CDR3 protein. The sample lists about 480,000 distinct CDR3 sequences; approximately 12% were seen once. The sample was PBMCs from the stem cell graft donor, taken from the stem cell graft. These receptors all come from a human donor who donated a stem cell graft to a child with combined immunodeficiency.

Only a few counts were recorded for this clonotype. The V call is TRBV2, the J call TRBJ1-5; tentatively, D is TRBD1 (5 bases). CDR1 and CDR2 from the germline V gene are SNHLY and FYNNEI. Trimming took 4 bases from V and 7 from J, leaving 14 bases between them. CDR3 size: 14 residues. The CDR3 coding sequence is TGTGCCAGCAGTGTCTTCGGGGGAAGCCAGCCCCAGCATTTT. The encoded protein is CASSVFGGSQPQHF.

This clonotype was recorded at least ten times. This chain links TRBV10-3 with TRBJ2-1; TRBD1 matches 7 bases. The CDR3 spans 13 residues. The ends lost 5 bases at V and 5 bases at J; junction bases unmatched: 3. Germline V gene lookup returns CDR1 ENHRY and CDR2 SYGVKD. CDR3 nucleotides: TGTGCCATCAGTTTCGGACAGGACAATGAGCAGTTCTTC. Protein: CAISFGQDNEQFF.

This clonotype was counted a few times. V and J are TRBV12-3 or TRBV12-4 and TRBJ2-2, with 12 bases matching TRBD2. The CDR3 contains 19 residues. V gave up 2 bases and J gave up 4 bases; unmatched junction bases: 11. As DNA, the CDR3 is TGTGCCAGCAGTTTACCCCCTAGACTAGCGGGAGAGGGCACCGGGGAGCTGTTTTTT. Translated: CASSLPPRLAGEGTGELFF.

This clonotype was counted many times. This chain connects TRBV7-2 to TRBJ2-7; 10 bases map to TRBD1. Germline V gene lookup returns CDR1 SGHTA and CDR2 FQGNSA. The CDR3 sequence is 15 residues long. The ends lost 5 bases at V and 7 bases at J; junction bases unmatched: 11. CDR3 nucleotides: TGTGCCAGCAGCCCGCGGGACAGGGGATTTCGGGAGCAGTACTTC. Its translation is CASSPRDRGFREQYF. Based on the CDR3 plus reference TRBV7-2 and TRBJ2-7, the full variable domain is GAGVSQSPSNKVTEKGKDVELRCDPISGHTALYWYRQSLGQGLEFLIYFQGNSAPDKSGLPSDRFSAERTGGSVSTLTIQRTQQEDSAVYLCASSPRDRGFREQYFGPGTRLTVT.

This rearrangement joins TRBV3-1 to TRBJ2-3, with 7 bases that match TRBD2. Germline CDR1 is LGHDT and CDR2 is YNNKEL (reference sequence). After removal of 0 bases from V and 2 bases from J, the junction contained 8 bases not matched to a gene. This CDR3 is built from 17 residues. The CDR3 loop is CASSQDVVGGSTDTQYF. As DNA, the CDR3 is TGTGCCAGCAGCCAAGATGTGGTGGGAGGGTCCACAGATACGCAGTATTTT.

The chain employs TRBV20-1 and TRBJ2-3; D unclear. Trimming shortened V by 5 bases and J by 4 bases, and 13 bases separated the two germline ends. Per germline, CDR1 DFQATT and CDR2 SNEGSKA (reference sequence). CDR3 length: 13 amino acids. CDR3 sequence (DNA): TGCAGTGCTCCCGATTGGGTAGCAGATACGCAGTATTTT. The encoded protein is CSAPDWVADTQYF.

This clonotype was observed at least ten times. This chain uses TRBV5-1 with TRBJ2-1, with TRBD2 identical over 14 bases. Losses at the gene ends were 4 bases for V and 5 bases for J; bases not matched to a gene: 5. The CDR3 has 16 amino acids. Germline V lookup: CDR1 SGHRS, CDR2 YFSETQ. The CDR3 is CASSVGLAGAHNEQFF. CDR3 nucleotides: TGCGCCAGCAGCGTGGGACTAGCGGGGGCCCACAATGAGCAGTTCTTC.

The rearrangement joins TRBV6-5 to TRBJ1-4; 10 nucleotides agree with TRBD1. Germline CDR1 and CDR2: MNHEY and SVGAGI. The V and J ends lost 7 bases and 6 bases, in that order; junction bases with no gene match: 8. The CDR3 contains 15 residues. CDR3 nucleotide sequence: TGTGCCAGCATTAACCGGGACAGGGGAGATGAAAAACTGTTTTTT. Translating it yields CASINRDRGDEKLFF.

The V call is TRBV29-1, the J call TRBJ2-7; D is perhaps TRBD2 (6 bases). The CDR3 is 15 residues long. V gave up 6 bases and J gave up 3 bases, with 21 bases separating them. CDR1 is SQVTM and CDR2 is ANQGSEA in the germline V gene. The CDR3 loop reads CSVARGGEGFYEQYF. CDR3 sequence (DNA): TGCAGCGTGGCGCGTGGAGGGGAAGGATTCTACGAGCAGTACTTC.

This chain joins TRBV28 and TRBJ2-7; 8 bases are a match to TRBD1. V trimming: 5 bases; J trimming: 4 bases; junction bases outside the gene matches: 7. This CDR3 region has 14 residues. From germline, CDR1 is MDHEN and CDR2 SYDVKM. CDR3 residues: CASSPGGTLYEQYF. The CDR3 DNA sequence: TGTGCCAGCAGTCCAGGGGGCACTCTGTACGAGCAGTACTTC.

This clonotype appeared a few times. The rearrangement joins TRBV29-1 to TRBJ2-1; maybe TRBD2 (5 bases). Trimming removed 7 bases at V and 6 bases at J, with 10 bases between. This CDR3 region has 11 residues. CDR1 SQVTM and CDR2 ANQGSEA come from the germline V gene. CDR3 sequence reads: CSAGLFNEQFF. CDR3 sequence (DNA): TGCAGCGCCGGACTCTTCAATGAGCAGTTCTTC.

The rearrangement joins TRBV4-2 to TRBJ2-3, with 7 bases that match TRBD2. The V gene's germline CDR1 is LGHNA and CDR2 YNFKEQ. J lost 6 bases, V lost 1 base, and 7 bases had no gene match. There are 15 residues in the CDR3. For the CDR3, the DNA is TGTGCCAGCAGCCAAGGAGCGGGGAGCTCGGATACGCAGTATTTT. Protein sequence: CASSQGAGSSDTQYF.

The chain is built from TRBV12-3 or TRBV12-4 and TRBJ1-2; 8 bases agree with TRBD1. The CDR3 consists of 13 residues. The trim removed 6 bases at V and 8 bases at J, leaving 8 bases unmatched. The CDR3 loop reads CASSFNRGKGYTF. For the CDR3, the DNA is TGTGCCAGCAGCTTCAACAGGGGGAAAGGCTACACCTTC.

This clonotype has at least ten counts. The chain has TRBV7-2 and TRBJ2-1; TRBD1 matches at 7 bases. CDR3 length: 13 residues. Germline V gene sequence: CDR1 SGHTA, CDR2 FQGNSA. After removal of 4 bases from V and 6 bases from J, the junction contained 3 bases not matched to a gene. The CDR3 DNA follows: TGTGCCAGCAGCTCGGGACAGCTCAATGAGCAGTTCTTC. Residues: CASSSGQLNEQFF.

A few counts support this clonotype. The chain joins TRBV3-1 to TRBJ2-1; the D is unclear. This CDR3 spans 15 amino acids. Trimming removed 3 bases from V and 4 bases from J, with 13 bases in between. Germline V gene sequence: CDR1 LGHDT, CDR2 YNNKEL (reference sequence). The CDR3 DNA reads TGTGCCAGCAGCCAGACCGCGTCCCGGTACAATGAGCAGTTCTTC. Its protein product is CASSQTASRYNEQFF.

The chain combines TRBV12-3 or TRBV12-4 with TRBJ2-2; D tentatively fits TRBD1 or TRBD2 (5 bases each). The CDR3 has 16 residues. The ends were cut back, 5 bases at V and 1 base at J, with 14 bases in the middle. CDR3 sequence (DNA): TGTGCCAGCAGTCCCCAGGGACCCCAGAACACCGGGGAGCTGTTTTTT. Protein sequence: CASSPQGPQNTGELFF.

The CDR3 protein is CSARVGTGSYNEQFF. In DNA form, the CDR3 reads TGCAGTGCTAGAGTTGGGACAGGGTCCTACAATGAGCAGTTCTTC. The rearrangement uses TRBV20-1 and TRBJ2-1; 9 bases are a match to TRBD1. Trimming took 1 base from V and 1 from J; bases not matched to a gene: 2. Germline CDR1 is DFQATT and CDR2 is SNEGSKA (reference sequence). This CDR3 is built from 15 residues.

The chain couples TRBV10-2 to TRBJ2-7; perhaps TRBD2 as D (5 bases). This CDR3 has 14 residues. V dropped 1 base and J dropped 7 bases, with 14 bases sitting between them. Germline CDR1 and CDR2: WSHSY and SAAADI. DNA for the CDR3: TGCGCCAGCAGTGAGTTGAGAAGCGGAGATGAGCAGTACTTC. Translation: CASSELRSGDEQYF.

The rearrangement links TRBV28 to TRBJ2-1; 8 positions match TRBD2. The J segment lost 15 bases and the V segment lost 2 bases, leaving 9 bases of the junction unmatched. The CDR3 contains 13 residues. From germline, CDR1 is MDHEN and CDR2 SYDVKM. The CDR3 reads CASSLPGGLLWFF. The CDR3 DNA sequence: TGTGCCAGCAGTTTACCGGGGGGGCTATTATGGTTCTTC. The whole variable domain, filled in from reference TRBV28 and TRBJ2-1, reads DVKVTQSSRYLVKRTGEKVFLECVQDMDHENMFWYRQDPGLGLRLIYFSYDVKMKEKGDIPEGYSVSREKKERFSLILESASTNQTSMYLCASSLPGGLLWFFGPGTRLTVL.

This clonotype has more than one count but fewer than ten. The rearrangement links TRBV2 to TRBJ1-2; D unresolved. The CDR3 loop spans 15 amino acids. Germline CDR1 reads SNHLY; CDR2 reads FYNNEI. V was clipped by 4 bases and J by 3 bases, with 15 bases between them. CDR3 coding DNA: TGTGCCAGCAGTGTGCGGTTTAAATCGGACTATGGCTACACCTTC. Translated, it gives CASSVRFKSDYGYTF.

This clonotype was counted only a few times. The V call is TRBV7-2, the J call TRBJ2-1; 9 bases match TRBD2. The CDR3 length is 16 residues. V was pared by 6 bases and J by 0 bases, with 6 bases of the junction left unmatched. Germline assignment: CDR1 SGHTA and CDR2 FQGNSA. The CDR3 bases are TGTGCCAGCAGACTAAGCGGGAGGCCCTCCTACAATGAGCAGTTCTTC. Protein sequence: CASRLSGRPSYNEQFF.

In its sample, this clonotype was seen many times. The chain recombines TRBV12-3 or TRBV12-4 with TRBJ2-1, with D unresolved. This CDR3 spans 13 amino acids. Deletions cut 5 bases from V and 7 bases from J, with 12 bases between. This CDR3 is CASSPLLGNEQFF. CDR3 in DNA: TGTGCCAGCAGTCCCCTCCTGGGTAATGAGCAGTTCTTC.

This clonotype was detected only a few times. The rearrangement links TRBV29-1 to TRBJ2-1; 9 positions match TRBD2. CDR3 length: 15 residues. With 4 bases clipped from V and 2 bases from J, the junction kept 6 bases outside the gene matches. Germline assignment: CDR1 SQVTM and CDR2 ANQGSEA. The CDR3 reads CSVGGLAGTYNEQFF. DNA of the CDR3: TGCAGCGTTGGTGGGCTAGCGGGGACCTACAATGAGCAGTTCTTC.

This clonotype appeared many times. The chain employs TRBV6-1 and TRBJ2-7; D is unclear. The V end was cut by 8 bases, the J end by 1 base, with 15 bases between. This CDR3 is 14 amino acids long. The V gene's germline CDR1 is MNHNS and CDR2 SASEGT. CDR3 amino acids: CASSRTGTSYEQYF. The CDR3 region has the DNA TGTGCCAGCTCCCGAACGGGCACTTCCTACGAGCAGTACTTC.

The chain joins TRBV7-6 to TRBJ1-5, with a weak D call TRBD1 (5 bases). This CDR3 is 14 amino acids long. Germline V gene lookup returns CDR1 SGHVS and CDR2 FNYEAQ. The V end was cut by 7 bases, the J end by 9 bases, with 19 bases between. CDR3: CASTLDGGLGPQHF. The CDR3 DNA is TGTGCCAGCACCCTCGACGGGGGTTTGGGGCCCCAGCATTTT.

This clonotype was seen a handful of times. V gene TRBV20-1 combines with J gene TRBJ1-3; the match to TRBD1 covers 10 bases. V was pared by 6 bases and J by 5 bases, with 7 bases of the junction left unmatched. CDR1 is DFQATT and CDR2 is SNEGSKA in the germline V gene (reference sequence). This CDR3 is 14 amino acids long. CDR3 residues: CSAWDRGFRNTIYF. The CDR3, as DNA: TGCAGTGCCTGGGACAGGGGCTTTCGAAACACCATATATTTT.

The rearrangement joins TRBV4-2 to TRBJ2-5; 10 bases are shared with TRBD2. Losses at the gene ends were 3 bases for V and 5 bases for J; bases not matched to a gene: 3. Germline V gene data show CDR1 as LGHNA and CDR2 as YNFKEQ. CDR3 size: 14 residues. Here the CDR3 DNA reads TGTGCCAGCAGCCACAGCGGGGGGGCGGAGACCCAGTACTTC. It codes for CASSHSGGAETQYF.

V gene TRBV20-1 combines with J gene TRBJ1-2; D remains ambiguous. V gave up 0 bases and J gave up 2 bases, with 7 bases separating them. Germline V gives CDR1 DFQATT, CDR2 SNEGSKA (reference sequence). The CDR3 is 13 residues long. The CDR3 DNA follows: TGCAGTGCTAGAGACAGGCTAAACTATGGCTACACCTTC. This translates into CSARDRLNYGYTF.

This sequence joins TRBV5-1 and TRBJ2-1; no definite D call. With 2 bases removed from V and 6 bases from J, the gap between germline ends came to 6 bases. The V gene's germline CDR1 is SGHRS and CDR2 YFSETQ. This CDR3 has 12 amino acids. CDR3 nucleotide sequence: TGCGCCAGCAGCTTTCAAGCCAATGAGCAGTTCTTC. Amino acids: CASSFQANEQFF. Full variable domain (remainder filled in from reference TRBV5-1 and TRBJ2-1): KAGVTQTPRYLIKTRGQQVTLSCSPISGHRSVSWYQQTPGQGLQFLFEYFSETQRNKGNFPGRFSGRQFSNSRSEMNVSTLELGDSALYLCASSFQANEQFFGPGTRLTVL.